The subject of this entry is one T cell receptor beta chain. The CDR3 sequence is 15 residues long. From germline, CDR1 is MNHEY and CDR2 SVGAGI. V was trimmed by 7 bases and J by 0 bases, leaving 15 bases between them. Original methodology: Quantification of nucleated cells was approximated via reference gene primer amplification. Profiling relied on immunoSEQ multiplex PCR, and the TCRdb table lists in-frame clones only, not all of them. V and J calls and clone size are copied from that table; D and trimming were computed from the DNA. The sample lists approximately 60,000 clones; less than 80% were seen once. The data belong to a study of blood T cell repertoires in COVID-19. The overall study: Sites in the United States, Italy and Spain provided acute and convalescent COVID-19 samples. The analysed material was cDNA or gDNA that came from T cells, B-cell-depleted T cells, or PBMCs.

The V call is TRBV6-5, the J call TRBJ1-1, with a tentative D call TRBD1 (5 bases). This clonotype was sampled from a man in his 60s with acute or convalescent COVID-19. Sequenced material: peripheral blood. CDR3 in DNA: TGTGCCAGCACAAACCATGGACAAATGAACACTGAAGCTTTCTTT. Its protein product is CASTNHGQMNTEAFF.